These 30 T cell receptor beta chains came from one sample sequenced in a study of OX40 agonist ivuxolimab in advanced cancers. Sequencing was performed with immunoSEQ multiplex PCR; in TCRdb, only in-frame clones are kept and a portion is missing. The sample shows around 53,000 clones, around nine tenths of them seen only once. The sequenced sample was CD4+ or CD8+ T cells sorted from blood, obtained in a trial of the OX40 agonist ivuxolimab. The receptors shown here come from an adult with an advanced solid tumor such as melanoma, head and neck, liver or kidney cancer.

V is TRBV30 and J is TRBJ2-5; TRBD2 might be the D (5 bases). The CDR3 runs 14 residues. Trimming pared 4 bases from V and 5 bases from J, leaving 17 bases between. Germline CDR1 is GTSNPN and CDR2 is SVGIG (reference sequence). CDR3 in amino acids: CAWIYKGGGETQYF. CDR3 DNA sequence: TGTGCCTGGATCTACAAAGGAGGTGGTGAGACCCAGTACTTC. Using reference TRBV30 and TRBJ2-5 for the parts outside the CDR3, the full variable domain is SQTIHQWPATLVQPVGSPLSLECTVEGTSNPNLYWYRQAAGRGLQLLFYSVGIGQISSEVPQNLSASRPQDRQFILSSKKLLLSDSGFYLCAWIYKGGGETQYFGPGTRLLVL.

The chain links TRBV9 to TRBJ2-2; tentatively, D is TRBD1 (7 bases). V was cut by 5 bases and J by 5 bases, with 13 bases left in between. This CDR3 contains 14 residues. CDR1 SGDLS and CDR2 YYNGEE come from the germline V gene. CDR3 bases: TGTGCCAGCAGTGTACAGGGGAGGACCGGGGAGCTGTTTTTT. The encoded protein is CASSVQGRTGELFF.

V is TRBV5-5 and J is TRBJ1-1; 9 bases line up with TRBD1. The CDR3 covers 14 residues. Germline V CDR1 and CDR2: SGHKS, YYEKEE (reference sequence). Losses at the gene ends were 3 bases for V and 1 base for J; bases not matched to a gene: 1. The CDR3, as DNA: TGTGCCAGCAGCTCGACAGGGGGGAACACTGAAGCTTTCTTT. Its translation is CASSSTGGNTEAFF.

The chain uses TRBV5-4 and TRBJ2-1, with TRBD2 matching over 13 bases. Germline-derived CDR1 and CDR2 are SGHNT and YYREEE (reference sequence). The CDR3 runs to 16 residues. With 0 bases clipped from V and 8 bases from J, the junction kept 5 bases outside the gene matches. CDR3: CASSLGLAGGVDEQFF. The CDR3 DNA follows: TGTGCCAGCAGCTTGGGACTAGCGGGAGGAGTGGATGAGCAGTTCTTC.

The chain carries TRBV19 and TRBJ2-3; the match to TRBD2 covers 8 bases. V lost 7 bases, J lost 7 bases, and 7 bases stayed unmatched. Looked up from germline, CDR1 is LNHDA and CDR2 is SQIVND (reference sequence). The CDR3 length is 13 residues. CDR3 sequence reads: CASKEAGVNTQYF. CDR3 coding DNA: TGTGCCAGTAAGGAAGCGGGAGTGAATACGCAGTATTTT.

In its sample, this clone was seen once. V is TRBV6-6 and J is TRBJ2-7; 7 bases are shared with TRBD2. CDR3 size: 14 residues. CDR1 is MNHNY, CDR2 SVGAGI, per germline (reference sequence). Germline trimming cut 6 bases from V and 4 bases from J; bases unmatched to any gene: 9. The CDR3 DNA reads as TGTGCCAGCAGCCCAAGAAGGGAGGGTTACGAGCAGTACTTC. Translation: CASSPRREGYEQYF.

The V and J genes are TRBV5-6 and TRBJ2-2, with D maybe TRBD1 (6 bases). The V end was cut by 4 bases, the J end by 0 bases, with 13 bases between. CDR1 SGHDT and CDR2 YYEEEE come from the germline V gene. The CDR3 consists of 16 residues. The CDR3 region is CASSKVTGPNTGELFF. CDR3 bases: TGTGCCAGCAGCAAAGTGACAGGCCCGAACACCGGGGAGCTGTTTTTT.

This chain joins TRBV5-6 and TRBJ2-3; D may be TRBD1 or TRBD2 (6 bases each). With 1 base removed from V and 8 bases from J, the gap between germline ends came to 14 bases. The germline CDR1 and CDR2 sequences are SGHDT and YYEEEE. This CDR3 contains 14 residues. The DNA of the CDR3 is TGTGCCAGCAGCTTGTTAGGGGGGTTAATTACGCAGTATTTT. The encoded protein is CASSLLGGLITQYF.

CDR3 sequence reads: CASSLAGGRANTEAFF. CDR3 in DNA: TGCGCCAGCAGCTTGGCTGGGGGGCGGGCGAACACTGAAGCTTTCTTT. The chain links TRBV5-1 to TRBJ1-1; TRBD1 might be the D (6 bases). The germline V and J ends were trimmed by 0 bases and 1 base, with 13 bases remaining between them. This CDR3 is built from 16 residues. CDR1 is SGHRS and CDR2 is YFSETQ in the germline V gene.

The V and J genes are TRBV5-1 and TRBJ2-1; no clear D. Trimming removed 0 bases at V and 8 bases at J, with 12 bases between. Germline CDR1 SGHRS, CDR2 YFSETQ. The CDR3 covers 14 residues. CDR3 DNA sequence: TGCGCCAGCAGCTTGGAAGTCCAAGGGCATGAGCAGTTCTTC. This translates into CASSLEVQGHEQFF. The full variable domain, rest sourced from reference TRBV5-1 and TRBJ2-1, is KAGVTQTPRYLIKTRGQQVTLSCSPISGHRSVSWYQQTPGQGLQFLFEYFSETQRNKGNFPGRFSGRQFSNSRSEMNVSTLELGDSALYLCASSLEVQGHEQFFGPGTRLTVL.

This rearrangement joins TRBV7-9 to TRBJ2-3, with 8 bases aligning to TRBD2. The CDR3 spans 15 residues. Germline values: CDR1 SEHNR, CDR2 FQNEAQ (reference sequence). V lost 5 bases and J lost 0; bases outside the gene matches: 4. In nucleotides, the CDR3 is TGTGCCAGCAGCACAACTAGCGGAAGCACAGATACGCAGTATTTT. Translation gives CASSTTSGSTDTQYF.

The chain combines TRBV18 with TRBJ2-3, with D tentatively TRBD1 (5 bases). Germline V gene lookup returns CDR1 KGHSH and CDR2 LQKENI. The CDR3 is 16 amino acids. V lost 0 bases to trimming and J lost 1 base, with 11 bases between them. The CDR3 protein is CASSPPTVYGTDTQYF. In DNA form, the CDR3 reads TGTGCCAGCTCACCACCGACAGTTTACGGCACAGATACGCAGTATTTT.

The V gene is TRBV15, the J gene TRBJ2-3; TRBD2 is a possible D gene (7 bases). This CDR3 is 18 amino acids long. From germline, CDR1 is LNHNV and CDR2 YYDKDF (reference sequence). V was cut by 0 bases and J by 5 bases, with 21 bases left in between. The CDR3 protein is CATSRDGSGGAGLDTQYF. The CDR3 DNA is TGTGCCACCAGCAGAGATGGTTCGGGGGGCGCGGGACTAGATACGCAGTATTTT.

This clone was counted between two and nine times. In the same sample, other DNA sequences code for this CDR3. V and J are TRBV10-3 and TRBJ1-1, with unresolved D. The V end was cut by 2 bases, the J end by 3 bases, with 4 bases between. This CDR3 has 12 residues. Per the germline V gene, CDR1 is ENHRY and CDR2 is SYGVKD. CDR3 in amino acids: CAISERDTEAFF. CDR3 DNA: TGTGCCATCAGTGAGCGGGACACTGAAGCTTTCTTT.

The chain combines TRBV18 with TRBJ2-3; 9 bases fit TRBD2. The CDR3 spans 18 residues. Germline assignment: CDR1 KGHSH and CDR2 LQKENI. V lost 0 bases to trimming and J lost 3 bases; unmatched junction nucleotides: 10. As DNA, the CDR3 is TGTGCCAGCTCACCACCCCTGGCTAGCGGGGTGGGGACAGATACGCAGTATTTT. Its protein product is CASSPPLASGVGTDTQYF.

The genes are TRBV20-1 and TRBJ2-3; unclear D gene. Germline V gene data show CDR1 as DFQATT and CDR2 as SNEGSKA (reference sequence). V lost 7 bases to trimming and J lost 4 bases, with 6 bases between them. The CDR3 contains 10 residues. The CDR3 DNA follows: TGCAGTGTCCGGGCAGATACGCAGTATTTT. Residues: CSVRADTQYF.

Written as DNA, the CDR3 is TGTGCCAGCTGGGGGTACACTGAAGCTTTCTTT. This encodes CASWGYTEAFF. This chain connects TRBV28 to TRBJ1-1, with D tentatively TRBD1 (5 bases). The CDR3 extends over 11 amino acids. Looked up from germline, CDR1 is MDHEN and CDR2 is SYDVKM. Trimming stripped 8 bases from V and 3 bases from J, with 7 bases between.

The rearrangement joins TRBV19 to TRBJ1-2, with D possibly being TRBD1 (5 bases). Per the germline V gene, CDR1 is LNHDA and CDR2 is SQIVND (reference sequence). This CDR3 is 15 amino acids long. V gave up 7 bases and J gave up 0 bases, with 15 bases separating them. In nucleotides, the CDR3 is TGTGCCAGTACCACAGGTGGGACGGCTAACTATGGCTACACCTTC. Translating gives CASTTGGTANYGYTF.

V usage is TRBV7-9 and J usage is TRBJ2-7, with a weak D call TRBD2 (7 bases). Trimming shortened V by 6 bases and J by 4 bases, and 13 bases separated the two germline ends. In germline, CDR1 is SEHNR, CDR2 FQNEAQ (reference sequence). The CDR3 is made up of 13 amino acids. CDR3 amino acids: CASRTAGAYEQYF. In DNA, the CDR3 is TGTGCCAGCAGGACCGCGGGGGCTTACGAGCAGTACTTC.

CDR3 amino acids: CASSQNNRLEVGAFF. The CDR3 bases are TGTGCCAGCAGCCAAAACAACAGGTTAGAGGTTGGGGCTTTCTTT. The chain has TRBV27 and TRBJ1-1; D possibly corresponds to TRBD1 (5 bases). The CDR3 length is 15 residues. Trimming shortened V by 6 bases and J by 11 bases, and 25 bases separated the two germline ends. In germline, CDR1 is MNHEY, CDR2 SMNVEV (reference sequence).

The V and J genes are TRBV5-1 and TRBJ2-7, with D unclear. Per the germline V gene, CDR1 is SGHRS and CDR2 is YFSETQ. The length of the CDR3 is 13 residues. V lost 9 bases and J lost 0, with 13 bases in between. DNA for the CDR3: TGCGCCACCTCTTCCGGAAGCTCCTACGAGCAGTACTTC. It encodes CATSSGSSYEQYF.

The gene calls are TRBV2 and TRBJ2-7, with D possibly being TRBD1 (6 bases). V gave up 6 bases and J gave up 4 bases, with 16 bases separating them. In germline, CDR1 is SNHLY, CDR2 FYNNEI. The CDR3 sequence is 14 residues long. CDR3 nucleotides: TGTGCCAGCAGGAGACAGGTCAGGGATTACGAGCAGTACTTC. Protein sequence: CASRRQVRDYEQYF.

The chain recombines TRBV5-1 with TRBJ2-7; 9 nucleotides match TRBD2. V gave up 0 bases and J gave up 2 bases; unmatched junction bases: 0. The CDR3 is 14 residues long. CDR1 and CDR2 from the germline V gene are SGHRS and YFSETQ. The CDR3 coding sequence is TGCGCCAGCAGCTTGGTAGCGGGGGCCTACGAGCAGTACTTC. Protein product: CASSLVAGAYEQYF.

The rearrangement joins TRBV19 to TRBJ2-2; possibly TRBD2 for D (6 bases). Germline V CDR1 and CDR2: LNHDA, SQIVND (reference sequence). Trimming stripped 2 bases from V and 3 bases from J, with 13 bases between. CDR3 length: 16 residues. The CDR3 loop is CASSITRGGYTGELFF. CDR3 coding DNA: TGTGCCAGTAGTATAACGAGGGGAGGATACACCGGGGAGCTGTTTTTT. The full variable domain, completed using reference TRBV19 and TRBJ2-2, is DGGITQSPKYLFRKEGQNVTLSCEQNLNHDAMYWYRQDPGQGLRLIYYSQIVNDFQKGDIAEGYSVSREKKESFPLTVTSAQKNPTAFYLCASSITRGGYTGELFFGEGSRLTVL.

V gene TRBV28 combines with J gene TRBJ1-2; D not certain. Deletions cut 5 bases from V and 2 bases from J, with 12 bases between. This CDR3 contains 14 residues. Per germline, CDR1 MDHEN and CDR2 SYDVKM. CDR3 DNA sequence: TGTGCCAGCAGTCCCGGCGCCGCAAACTATGGCTACACCTTC. It translates to CASSPGAANYGYTF.

CDR3 amino acids: CAPRDSNQPQHF. The CDR3 DNA follows: TGTGCCCCCCGGGATAGCAATCAGCCCCAGCATTTT. The V call is TRBV5-5, the J call TRBJ1-5, with D uncertain. This CDR3 contains 12 residues. Trimming stripped 10 bases from V and 0 bases from J, with 8 bases between. The germline V gene encodes CDR1 SGHKS and CDR2 YYEKEE (reference sequence).

In the case of this clone: This specimen includes other DNA sequences encoding the same CDR3. This chain uses TRBV27 with TRBJ1-3, with D maybe TRBD1 (5 bases). The CDR3 is 14 residues long. The V end was cut by 6 bases, the J end by 4 bases, with 13 bases between. CDR1 is MNHEY and CDR2 is SMNVEV in the germline V gene (reference sequence). The CDR3 nucleotides are TGTGCCAGCAGCTTTACAGGTTTCGGAAACACCATATATTTT. Protein sequence: CASSFTGFGNTIYF.

The chain employs TRBV14 and TRBJ1-3, with 8 bases fitting TRBD1. This CDR3 spans 16 amino acids. Germline values: CDR1 SGHDN, CDR2 FVKESK. V was pared by 3 bases and J by 0 bases, with 4 bases of the junction left unmatched. The CDR3 sequence is CASSHGDRNSGNTIYF. CDR3 in DNA: TGTGCCAGCAGCCATGGGGACAGGAACTCTGGAAACACCATATATTTT.

The rearrangement uses TRBV28 and TRBJ1-2; D call uncertain. The CDR3 runs 11 residues. V was clipped by 2 bases and J by 2 bases, with 0 bases between them. Per germline, CDR1 MDHEN and CDR2 SYDVKM. Here the CDR3 reads CASSLNYGYTF. In nucleotides, the CDR3 is TGTGCCAGCAGTTTAAACTATGGCTACACCTTC.

This chain connects TRBV28 to TRBJ2-1; 11 bases fit TRBD2. This CDR3 is 16 amino acids long. CDR1 and CDR2 (germline): MDHEN, SYDVKM. V was pared by 3 bases and J by 2 bases, with 3 bases of the junction left unmatched. CDR3 loop: CASSFLTSGAYNEQFF. The CDR3 DNA is TGTGCCAGCAGTTTCCTGACTAGCGGGGCCTACAATGAGCAGTTCTTC. The variable domain in full, with the rest retrieved from reference TRBV28 and TRBJ2-1, is DVKVTQSSRYLVKRTGEKVFLECVQDMDHENMFWYRQDPGLGLRLIYFSYDVKMKEKGDIPEGYSVSREKKERFSLILESASTNQTSMYLCASSFLTSGAYNEQFFGPGTRLTVL.